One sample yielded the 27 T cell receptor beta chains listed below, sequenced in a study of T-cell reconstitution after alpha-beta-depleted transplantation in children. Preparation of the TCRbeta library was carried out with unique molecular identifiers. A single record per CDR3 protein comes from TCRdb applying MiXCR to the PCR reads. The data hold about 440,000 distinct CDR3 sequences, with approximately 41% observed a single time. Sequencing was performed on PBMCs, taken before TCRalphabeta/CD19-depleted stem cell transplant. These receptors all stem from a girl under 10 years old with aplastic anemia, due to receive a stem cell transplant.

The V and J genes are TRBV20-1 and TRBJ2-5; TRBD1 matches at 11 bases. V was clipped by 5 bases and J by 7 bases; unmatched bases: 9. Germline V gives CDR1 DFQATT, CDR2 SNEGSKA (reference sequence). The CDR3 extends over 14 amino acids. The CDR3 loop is CSACRDRGERTQYF. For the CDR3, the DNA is TGCAGTGCTTGCCGGGACAGGGGGGAACGGACCCAGTACTTC.

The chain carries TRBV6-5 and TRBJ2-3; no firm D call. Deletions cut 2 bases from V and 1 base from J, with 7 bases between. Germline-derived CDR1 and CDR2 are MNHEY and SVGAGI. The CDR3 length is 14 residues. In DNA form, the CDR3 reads TGTGCCAGCAGTTACGATTTACGCACAGATACGCAGTATTTT. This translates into CASSYDLRTDTQYF.

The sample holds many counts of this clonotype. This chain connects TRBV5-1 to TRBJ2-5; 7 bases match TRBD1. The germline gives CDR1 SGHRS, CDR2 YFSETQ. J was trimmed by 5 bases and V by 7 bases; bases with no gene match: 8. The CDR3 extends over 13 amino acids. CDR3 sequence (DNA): TGCGCCAGCGGACGACAGGGTGGGGAGACCCAGTACTTC. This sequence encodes CASGRQGGETQYF.

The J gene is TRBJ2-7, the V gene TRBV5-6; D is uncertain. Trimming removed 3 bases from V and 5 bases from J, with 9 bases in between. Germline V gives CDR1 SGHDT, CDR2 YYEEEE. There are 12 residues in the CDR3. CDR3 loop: CASSWMGNEQYF. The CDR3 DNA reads TGTGCCAGCAGCTGGATGGGGAACGAGCAGTACTTC.

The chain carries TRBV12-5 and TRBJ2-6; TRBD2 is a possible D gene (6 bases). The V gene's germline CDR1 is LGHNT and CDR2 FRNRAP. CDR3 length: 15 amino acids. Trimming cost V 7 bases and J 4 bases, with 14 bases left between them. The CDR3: CASAPGGDGANVLTF. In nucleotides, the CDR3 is TGTGCTAGTGCCCCAGGAGGGGACGGGGCCAACGTCCTGACTTTC.

This chain's CDR3 is CASSLGLSFYNEQFF. DNA for the CDR3: TGTGCCAGCAGCTTAGGACTCAGTTTCTACAATGAGCAGTTCTTC. V gene TRBV7-3 combines with J gene TRBJ2-1; weak D call: TRBD2 (5 bases). The V end was cut by 2 bases, the J end by 3 bases, with 11 bases between. The germline gives CDR1 SGHTA, CDR2 FQGTGA. The length of the CDR3 is 15 residues.

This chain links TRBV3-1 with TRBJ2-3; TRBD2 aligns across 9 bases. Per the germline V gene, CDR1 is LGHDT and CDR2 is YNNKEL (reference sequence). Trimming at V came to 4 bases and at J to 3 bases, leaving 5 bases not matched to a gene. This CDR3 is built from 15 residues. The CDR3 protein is CASSLMREGTDTQYF. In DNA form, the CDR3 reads TGTGCCAGCAGCCTGATGCGGGAGGGAACAGATACGCAGTATTTT.

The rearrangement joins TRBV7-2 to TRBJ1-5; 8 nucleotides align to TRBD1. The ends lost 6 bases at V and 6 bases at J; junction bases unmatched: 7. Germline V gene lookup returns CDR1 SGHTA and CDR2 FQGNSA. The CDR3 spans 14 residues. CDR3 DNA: TGTGCCAGCAGTGTCCAGGGGGCATTTCAGCCCCAGCATTTT. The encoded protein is CASSVQGAFQPQHF.

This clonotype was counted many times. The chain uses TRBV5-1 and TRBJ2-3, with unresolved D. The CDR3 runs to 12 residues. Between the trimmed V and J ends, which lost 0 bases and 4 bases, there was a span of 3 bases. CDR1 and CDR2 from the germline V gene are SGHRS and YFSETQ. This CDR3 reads CASSLGSDTQYF. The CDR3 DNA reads TGCGCCAGCAGCTTGGGATCAGATACGCAGTATTTT. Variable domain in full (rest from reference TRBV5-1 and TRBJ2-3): KAGVTQTPRYLIKTRGQQVTLSCSPISGHRSVSWYQQTPGQGLQFLFEYFSETQRNKGNFPGRFSGRQFSNSRSEMNVSTLELGDSALYLCASSLGSDTQYFGPGTRLTVL.

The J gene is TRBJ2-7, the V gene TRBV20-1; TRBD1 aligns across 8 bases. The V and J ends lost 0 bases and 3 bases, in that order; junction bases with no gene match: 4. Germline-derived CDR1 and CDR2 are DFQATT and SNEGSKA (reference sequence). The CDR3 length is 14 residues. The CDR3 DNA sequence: TGCAGTGCTAGAGATGCGGACAGGGTCTACGAGCAGTACTTC. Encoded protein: CSARDADRVYEQYF.

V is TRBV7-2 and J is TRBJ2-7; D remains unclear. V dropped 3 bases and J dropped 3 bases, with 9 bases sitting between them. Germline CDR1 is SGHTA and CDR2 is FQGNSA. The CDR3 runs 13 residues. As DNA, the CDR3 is TGTGCCAGCAGCTTTTTGCCGGGCTACGAGCAGTACTTC. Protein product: CASSFLPGYEQYF.

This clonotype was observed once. The CDR3 loop is CASSSTFSGTVGETQYF. CDR3 in DNA: TGTGCCAGCAGCTCCACCTTCTCCGGGACAGTGGGGGAGACCCAGTACTTC. The chain carries TRBV12-3 or TRBV12-4 and TRBJ2-5, with TRBD1 matching over 7 bases. The J segment lost 5 bases and the V segment lost 6 bases, leaving 18 bases of the junction unmatched. CDR3 length: 17 amino acids.

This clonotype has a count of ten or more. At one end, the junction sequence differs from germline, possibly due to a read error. CDR3 in amino acids: CASSLGVGNTEAFF. CDR3 coding DNA: TGTGCCAGCAGCTTAGGGGTGGGGAACACTGAAGCTTTCTTT. V and J are TRBV5-1 and TRBJ1-1; a possible D gene is TRBD1 (5 bases). The V gene's germline CDR1 is SGHRS and CDR2 YFSETQ. This CDR3 region has 14 residues.

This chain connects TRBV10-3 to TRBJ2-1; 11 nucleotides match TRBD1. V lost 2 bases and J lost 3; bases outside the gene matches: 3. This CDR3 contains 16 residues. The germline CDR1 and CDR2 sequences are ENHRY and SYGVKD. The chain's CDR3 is CAISETGQGVYNEQFF. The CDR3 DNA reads TGTGCCATCAGTGAGACGGGACAGGGGGTCTACAATGAGCAGTTCTTC.

The CDR3 DNA sequence: TGTGCCAGCACCCAGGGGTTTAGTCCGGGTCAGCCCCAGCATTTT. Its translation: CASTQGFSPGQPQHF. V usage is TRBV2 and J usage is TRBJ1-5, with D possibly TRBD1 on 6 matching bases. The CDR3 runs 15 residues. Germline CDR1 is SNHLY and CDR2 is FYNNEI. The V end lost 7 bases, the J end lost 6 bases, and 19 bases lay between the germline ends.

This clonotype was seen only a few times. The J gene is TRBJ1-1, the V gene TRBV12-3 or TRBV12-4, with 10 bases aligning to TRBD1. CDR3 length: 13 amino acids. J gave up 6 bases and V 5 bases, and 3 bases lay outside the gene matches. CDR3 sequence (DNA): TGTGCCAGCAGTCTGGGGACAGGGGCTGAAGCTTTCTTT. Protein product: CASSLGTGAEAFF.

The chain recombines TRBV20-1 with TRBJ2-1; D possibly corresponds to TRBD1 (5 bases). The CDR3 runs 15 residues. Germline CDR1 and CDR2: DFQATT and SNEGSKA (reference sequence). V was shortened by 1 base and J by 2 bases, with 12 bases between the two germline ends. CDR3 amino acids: CSARGVGRAYNEQFF. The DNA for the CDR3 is TGCAGTGCTAGAGGTGTGGGCAGGGCCTACAATGAGCAGTTCTTC.

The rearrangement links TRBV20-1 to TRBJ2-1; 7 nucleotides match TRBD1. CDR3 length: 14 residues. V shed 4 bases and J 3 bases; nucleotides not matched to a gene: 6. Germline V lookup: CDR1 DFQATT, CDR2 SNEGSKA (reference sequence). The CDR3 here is CSATPYRGYNEQFF. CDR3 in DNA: TGCAGTGCTACTCCATACAGGGGCTACAATGAGCAGTTCTTC.

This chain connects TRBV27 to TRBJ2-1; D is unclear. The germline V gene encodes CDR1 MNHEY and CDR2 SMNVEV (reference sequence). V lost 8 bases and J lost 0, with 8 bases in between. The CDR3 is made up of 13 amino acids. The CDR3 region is CASGVSSYNEQFF. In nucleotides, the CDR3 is TGTGCCAGCGGTGTGAGCTCCTACAATGAGCAGTTCTTC.

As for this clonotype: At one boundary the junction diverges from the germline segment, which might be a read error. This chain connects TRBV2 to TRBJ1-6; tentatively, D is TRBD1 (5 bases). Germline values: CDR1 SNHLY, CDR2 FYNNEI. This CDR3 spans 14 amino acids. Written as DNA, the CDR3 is TGTGTCAGCAAAGACGGGGGTTATAATTCACCCCTCCACTTT. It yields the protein CVSKDGGYNSPLHF.

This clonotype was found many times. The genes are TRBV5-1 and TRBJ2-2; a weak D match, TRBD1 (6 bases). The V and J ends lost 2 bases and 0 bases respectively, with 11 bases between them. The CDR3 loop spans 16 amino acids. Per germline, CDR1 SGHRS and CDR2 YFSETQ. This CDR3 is CASSLSRTANTGELFF. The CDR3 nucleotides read TGCGCCAGCAGCTTATCCAGGACAGCGAACACCGGGGAGCTGTTTTTT.

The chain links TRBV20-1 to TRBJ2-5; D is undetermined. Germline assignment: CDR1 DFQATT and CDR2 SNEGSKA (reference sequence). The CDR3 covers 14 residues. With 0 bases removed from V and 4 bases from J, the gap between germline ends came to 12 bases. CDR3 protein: CSARDRNSRETQYF. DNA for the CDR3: TGCAGTGCTAGAGATCGGAACAGTCGAGAGACCCAGTACTTC.

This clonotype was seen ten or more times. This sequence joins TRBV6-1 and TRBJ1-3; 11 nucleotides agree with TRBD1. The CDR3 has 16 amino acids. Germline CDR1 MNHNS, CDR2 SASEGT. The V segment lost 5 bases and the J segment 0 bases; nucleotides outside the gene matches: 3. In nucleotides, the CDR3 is TGTGCCAGCAGTCCCGGACAGGGGGCCTCTGGAAACACCATATATTTT. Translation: CASSPGQGASGNTIYF.

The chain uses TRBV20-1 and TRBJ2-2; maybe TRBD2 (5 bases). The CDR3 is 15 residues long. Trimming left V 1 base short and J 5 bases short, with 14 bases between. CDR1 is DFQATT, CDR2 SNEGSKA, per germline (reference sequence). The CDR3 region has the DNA TGCAGTGCTAGAGTTCCTAGCCCTGTGACCGGGGAGCTGTTTTTT. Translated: CSARVPSPVTGELFF.

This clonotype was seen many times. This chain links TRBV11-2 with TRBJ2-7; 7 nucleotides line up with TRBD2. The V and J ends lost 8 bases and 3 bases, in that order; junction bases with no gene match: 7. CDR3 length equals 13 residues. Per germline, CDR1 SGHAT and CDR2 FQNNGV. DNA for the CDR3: TGTGCCAGCGGGGCTAGCGGCCTCTACGAGCAGTACTTC. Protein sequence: CASGASGLYEQYF.

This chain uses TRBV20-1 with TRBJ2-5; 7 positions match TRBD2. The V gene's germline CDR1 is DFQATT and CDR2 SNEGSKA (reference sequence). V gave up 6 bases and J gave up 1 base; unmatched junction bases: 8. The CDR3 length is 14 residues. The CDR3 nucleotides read TGCAGTGCGACACCCCTAGCGGTCCAAGAGACCCAGTACTTC. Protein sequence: CSATPLAVQETQYF.

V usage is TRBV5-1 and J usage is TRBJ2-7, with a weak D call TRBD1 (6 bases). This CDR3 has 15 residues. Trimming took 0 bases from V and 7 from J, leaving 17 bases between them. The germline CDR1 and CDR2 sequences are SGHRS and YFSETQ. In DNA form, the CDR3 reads TGCGCCAGCAGCTTGGCCGAGGGGGTTTTCGGAGAGCAGTACTTC. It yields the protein CASSLAEGVFGEQYF. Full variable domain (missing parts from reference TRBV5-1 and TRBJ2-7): KAGVTQTPRYLIKTRGQQVTLSCSPISGHRSVSWYQQTPGQGLQFLFEYFSETQRNKGNFPGRFSGRQFSNSRSEMNVSTLELGDSALYLCASSLAEGVFGEQYFGPGTRLTVT.